A selection of T cell receptor beta chains follows, all from one sample in a study of regulatory T cells in long-lasting Graves disease. TCRdb analysed the multiplex PCR reads with MiXCR anew, one entry per CDR3 protein. The sample holds over 300,000 distinct CDR3 sequences; around 20% are singletons and the top ten take 29%. The sample here was peripheral blood mononuclear cells (PBMCs), taken when the disease was refractory, from a patient treated with antithyroid drugs. The receptor source for this set is a female donor with Graves disease. Both conserved end residues are part of each CDR3. D genes are given only for firm matches. Expanded clones get a size class; other rows say once, few or many, or leave the size out.

size	V	D	J	CDR3	DNA
.	TRBV10-3	TRBD2	TRBJ2-3	CAISELAGGVADTQYF	TGTGCCATCAGTGAGCTAGCGGGAGGTGTTGCAGATACGCAGTATTTT
few	TRBV30	TRBD1	TRBJ1-6	CAWTLGRGGNSPLHF	TGTGCCTGGACCCTCGGACGAGGGGGCAATTCACCCCTCCACTTT
few	TRBV28	TRBD2	TRBJ2-1	CASSSISGGRVEQFF	TGTGCCAGCAGTTCCATTAGCGGGGGCCGGGTTGAGCAGTTCTTC
.	TRBV20-1	.	TRBJ2-7	CSAADRLGLGIDEQYF	TGCAGTGCTGCGGACAGACTTGGGCTCGGAATTGACGAGCAGTACTTC
many	TRBV25-1	.	TRBJ2-5	CASSESWRAGETQYF	TGTGCCAGCAGTGAATCATGGCGAGCCGGAGAGACCCAGTACTTC
.	TRBV18	.	TRBJ2-7	CASSPVNGAPSF	TGTGCCAGCTCACCAGTGAACGGGGCCCCATCCTTC
few	TRBV25-1	TRBD1	TRBJ1-2	CASSGTGVYYGYTF	TGTGCCAGCAGTGGGACAGGCGTCTACTATGGCTACACCTTC
few	TRBV27	TRBD1	TRBJ2-2	CASSLGTVFNTGELFF	TGTGCCAGCAGTTTAGGGACAGTCTTTAACACCGGGGAGCTGTTTTTT
few	TRBV19	TRBD1	TRBJ1-6	CASSRGPHNSPLHF	TGTGCCAGTAGCAGGGGGCCTCATAATTCACCCCTCCACTTT
many	TRBV6-5	.	TRBJ1-2	CASSYFVGLYGYTF	TGTGCCAGCAGTTACTTTGTAGGACTCTATGGCTACACCTTC
few	TRBV5-5	TRBD1	TRBJ1-1	CASSWGQGLMNTEAFF	TGTGCCAGCAGCTGGGGACAGGGGCTCATGAACACTGAAGCTTTCTTT
.	TRBV5-1	.	TRBJ2-6	CASSLGLGSGANVLTF	TGCGCCAGCAGCTTGGGACTAGGCTCTGGGGCCAACGTCCTGACTTTC
few	TRBV5-1	.	TRBJ2-7	CASSPEGRGEQYF	TGCGCCAGCAGCCCGGAGGGCAGGGGCGAGCAGTACTTC
many	TRBV3-1	.	TRBJ1-1	CASSQEGRLNTEAFF	TGTGCCAGCAGCCAAGAAGGCCGTCTGAACACTGAAGCTTTCTTT
many	TRBV12-3/TRBV12-4	.	TRBJ1-5	CASSSGHQPQHF	TGTGCCAGCAGTTCAGGTCATCAGCCCCAGCATTTT
.	TRBV4-1	.	TRBJ2-7	CASSQDGGRGGEQYF	TGCGCCAGCAGCCAAGATGGGGGGAGAGGTGGAGAGCAGTACTTC
.	TRBV5-1	.	TRBJ2-5	CASSAGTRQETQYF	TGCGCCAGCAGCGCGGGGACTCGTCAAGAGACCCAGTACTTC
few	TRBV4-1	TRBD2	TRBJ2-7	CASSQEAPAPAGGHYEQYF	TGCGCCAGCAGCCAAGAAGCCCCGGCCCCAGCGGGAGGGCATTACGAGCAGTACTTC
many	TRBV7-2	.	TRBJ2-5	CASSLWTVQETQYF	TGTGCCAGCAGTTTATGGACTGTTCAAGAGACCCAGTACTTC
many	TRBV2	.	TRBJ1-1	CASKTGASNTEAFF	TGTGCCAGCAAAACGGGTGCCTCGAACACTGAAGCTTTCTTT
many	TRBV29-1	.	TRBJ2-7	CSVRRLQGHEQYF	TGCAGCGTTCGGCGGCTTCAGGGGCACGAGCAGTACTTC
.	TRBV7-9	.	TRBJ2-7	CASSLGRGGEQYF	TGTGCCAGCAGCTTAGGTCGAGGGGGCGAGCAGTACTTC
few	TRBV6-1	.	TRBJ2-2	CASRRRAGWPGELFF	TGTGCCAGCAGACGTCGGGCAGGGTGGCCCGGGGAGCTGTTTTTT
.	TRBV6-5	.	TRBJ2-3	CASSYDNEHGDTQYF	TGTGCCAGCAGTTATGATAACGAACACGGAGATACGCAGTATTTT
many	TRBV12-3/TRBV12-4	.	TRBJ1-1	CASRLQVEGTEAFF	TGTGCCAGCAGGCTACAGGTCGAGGGCACTGAAGCTTTCTTT
few	TRBV7-9	.	TRBJ1-1	CASSPSGSHKTEAFF	TGTGCCAGCAGCCCCTCGGGCAGTCATAAAACTGAAGCTTTCTTT
.	TRBV9	.	TRBJ1-1	CASSPPGGGNTEAFF	TGTGCCAGCAGCCCACCCGGGGGGGGAAACACTGAAGCTTTCTTT
few	TRBV7-9	TRBD1	TRBJ2-5	CASSFEGASDTQYF	TGTGCCAGCAGCTTCGAGGGGGCGTCCGACACCCAGTACTTC
.	TRBV7-3	.	TRBJ2-3	CASSFQCTDTQYF	TGTGCCAGCAGCTTCCAGTGCACAGATACGCAGTATTTT
many	TRBV25-1	.	TRBJ1-1	CASSESEGRTEAFF	TGTGCCAGCAGTGAATCGGAGGGGAGGACTGAAGCTTTCTTT
.	TRBV11-2	.	TRBJ1-6	CASSLERRTSYNSPLHF	TGTGCCAGCAGCTTAGAGAGGAGAACCAGTTATAATTCACCCCTCCACTTT
many	TRBV27	.	TRBJ1-1	CASSSRLMNTEAFF	TGTGCCAGCAGTTCTCGACTGATGAACACTGAAGCTTTCTTT
few	TRBV7-6	.	TRBJ2-1	CASSLAGVHEQFF	TGTGCCAGCAGCTTAGCAGGGGTCCATGAGCAGTTCTTC
few	TRBV18	.	TRBJ1-1	CASSLIGQKQTNTEAFF	TGTGCCAGCTCACTCATCGGACAGAAACAGACGAACACTGAAGCTTTCTTT
few	TRBV20-1	TRBD2	TRBJ2-7	CSAVAGGPSYEQYF	TGCAGTGCGGTAGCGGGAGGGCCCTCCTACGAGCAGTACTTC
.	TRBV5-5	TRBD1	TRBJ2-7	CASSPPGQGFYEQYF	TGTGCCAGCAGCCCACCAGGACAGGGCTTTTACGAGCAGTACTTC
many	TRBV7-9	.	TRBJ2-5	CASSNPRLGETQYF	TGTGCCAGCAGCAACCCTAGACTGGGAGAGACCCAGTACTTC
.	TRBV5-1	.	TRBJ2-5	CASSLSSSLETQYF	TGCGCCAGCAGCTTGTCTTCTAGCTTGGAGACCCAGTACTTC
.	TRBV19	.	TRBJ1-3	CASSIDRRFFSGNTIYF	TGTGCCAGTAGTATAGATCGCCGCTTTTTCTCTGGAAACACCATATATTTT
.	TRBV20-1	.	TRBJ2-7	CSAVGLAGARREQYF	TGCAGTGCTGTTGGGCTCGCGGGGGCCCGGAGGGAGCAGTACTTC
.	TRBV19	.	TRBJ2-4	CASSQGSKNIQYF	TGTGCCAGTAGTCAGGGGAGCAAAAACATTCAGTACTTC
many	TRBV29-1	.	TRBJ1-4	CSARGTLTTNEKLFF	TGCAGCGCTCGGGGAACGCTGACAACTAATGAAAAACTGTTTTTT
many	TRBV6-1	.	TRBJ2-2	CASSEWGAGRTGELFF	TGTGCCAGCAGTGAATGGGGGGCGGGGCGCACCGGGGAGCTGTTTTTT
many	TRBV12-3/TRBV12-4	.	TRBJ1-5	CASSFSRSGNQPQHF	TGTGCCAGCAGTTTCTCCCGCAGCGGCAATCAGCCCCAGCATTTT
many	TRBV11-3	.	TRBJ2-2	CASSQRNTGELFF	TGTGCCAGCAGCCAACGTAACACCGGGGAGCTGTTTTTT
.	TRBV10-3	.	TRBJ1-1	CAISGQLNTEAFF	TGTGCCATCAGTGGACAGCTGAACACTGAAGCTTTCTTT
.	TRBV4-1	.	TRBJ2-4	CASSPSTGLAKNIQYF	TGCGCCAGCAGCCCGTCGACAGGCCTAGCCAAAAACATTCAGTACTTC